The rows below give T cell receptor beta chains drawn from one sample of a study of blood T cell repertoires in COVID-19. Clones were read by immunoSEQ multiplex PCR, and TCRdb kept only the in-frame ones, dropping some. Here the sample spans 250,000 to 300,000 clones, roughly 85% being singletons. Sequencing was done on a sample of peripheral blood. The source of these receptors is a man in his 60s who had recovered from COVID-19. The CDR3 runs from the conserved cysteine through the conserved F or W. Each record gives: D gene, clone size, V gene, J gene, CDR3 DNA, CDR3 protein. D genes are given only for firm matches. The size entry is marked missing in some rows and otherwise reads once, few, many or a size class.

NA	NA	TRBV18	TRBJ2-5	TGTGCCAGCTCCCAGGGTGTTCAAGAGACCCAGTACTTC	CASSQGVQETQYF
TRBD1	NA	TRBV3-1/TRBV3-2	TRBJ1-1	TGTGCCAGCAGCCTAAGAATCCGGGACAGGCACACTGAAGCTTTCTTT	CASSLRIRDRHTEAFF
NA	NA	TRBV19	TRBJ1-1	TGTGCCAGTACCCCTAGGGCCGGACACCTGAACACTGAAGCTTTCTTT	CASTPRAGHLNTEAFF
TRBD1	NA	TRBV19	TRBJ1-1	TGTGCCAGTAGTAACCGACAGGGGTACACTGAAGCTTTCTTT	CASSNRQGYTEAFF
NA	NA	TRBV6-5	TRBJ2-7	TGTGCCAGCCGTCGGGGCTACGAGCAGTACTTC	CASRRGYEQYF
TRBD1	NA	TRBV6-5	TRBJ2-2	TGTGCCAGCAGGGCCGGGACAGGGTCGGCCGGGGAGCTGTTTTTT	CASRAGTGSAGELFF
NA	few	TRBV29-1	TRBJ2-1	TGCAGCGTTGGCGACACCGGAGGAATCAATGAGCAGTTCTTC	CSVGDTGGINEQFF
TRBD1	NA	TRBV19	TRBJ1-5	TGTGCCAGTAGTATCCGGCAGGGGGGCAATCAGCCCCAGCATTTT	CASSIRQGGNQPQHF
TRBD2	NA	TRBV11-2	TRBJ2-3	TGTGCCAGCAGCCGACTAGCGGGAGGCACAGATACGCAGTATTTT	CASSRLAGGTDTQYF
NA	NA	TRBV4-1	TRBJ2-5	TGCGCCAGCAGCCAGGGGGGGGGCCTCCAAGAGACCCAGTACTTC	CASSQGGGLQETQYF
NA	NA	TRBV5-1	TRBJ2-7	TGCGCCAGCAGCCCTCTAAGGGGGGGCTACGAGCAGTACTTC	CASSPLRGGYEQYF
NA	NA	TRBV6-5	TRBJ1-1	TGTGCCAGCAGTTTTTGGGGGGTGAACACTGAAGCTTTCTTT	CASSFWGVNTEAFF
NA	few	TRBV28	TRBJ1-2	TGTGCCAGCAGAATCCCGACAGGTTATGGCTACACCTTC	CASRIPTGYGYTF
NA	NA	TRBV7-2	TRBJ2-7	TGTGCCAGCAGCTTATCCGGGGGGCCCGCCTACGAGCAGTACTTC	CASSLSGGPAYEQYF
NA	NA	TRBV13	TRBJ2-7	TGTGCCAGCGCGGAAACTCCCCGGATCTCCTACGAGCAGTACTTC	CASAETPRISYEQYF
TRBD1	NA	TRBV3-1/TRBV3-2	TRBJ1-2	TGTGCCAGCAGCCAGAGGGACAGGGCCTATGGCTACACCTTC	CASSQRDRAYGYTF
NA	NA	TRBV5-1	TRBJ1-3	TGCGCCAGCAGCCGTACCAGGGTTACTGACGGAAACACCATATATTTT	CASSRTRVTDGNTIYF
NA	few	TRBV10-1	TRBJ1-1	TGCGCCAGCACTAGGAACACTGAAGCTTTCTTT	CASTRNTEAFF
NA	NA	TRBV10-3	TRBJ2-6	TGTGCCATCAGGAGCCCGACCGGGAGACTTGCTTCTGGGGCCAACGTCCTGACTTTC	CAIRSPTGRLASGANVLTF
TRBD2	once	TRBV7-2	TRBJ2-3	TGTGCCAGCAGCTTAGCTAGGGGACTAGTCGGGGGGACTGGCACAGATACGCAGTATTTT	CASSLARGLVGGTGTDTQYF
NA	NA	TRBV7-2	TRBJ2-2	TGTGCCAGCAGCTTATTTCCCGGTAACACCGGGGAGCTGTTTTTT	CASSLFPGNTGELFF
TRBD1	NA	TRBV7-8	TRBJ2-7	TGTGCCAGCAGCCCGCGGACAGGTATCTACGAGCAGTACTTC	CASSPRTGIYEQYF
TRBD2	NA	TRBV19	TRBJ2-5	TGTGCCAGCCGGTTGAGGAATAGCGGGAGGGAACATTTTAATTTAGGCCAAGAGACCCAGTACTTC	CASRLRNSGREHFNLGQETQYF
NA	NA	TRBV6-5	TRBJ1-1	TGTGCCAGCAGTTTAACAGCAGTGAACACTGAAGCTTTCTTT	CASSLTAVNTEAFF
NA	NA	TRBV2	TRBJ1-5	TGTGCCAGCAGTGACAGGGTTTATCAGCCCCAGCATTTT	CASSDRVYQPQHF
NA	NA	TRBV3-1/TRBV3-2	TRBJ1-4	TGTGCCAGCAGCCTACACAGAGCAACTAATGAAAAACTGTTTTTT	CASSLHRATNEKLFF
TRBD1	NA	TRBV12-3/TRBV12-4	TRBJ1-5	TGTGCCAGCAGCAAGCAGGGGGCTCAGCCCCAGCATTTT	CASSKQGAQPQHF
TRBD1	NA	TRBV29-1	TRBJ1-3	TGCAGCGTTGGGGACAGCTCTGGAAACACCATATATTTT	CSVGDSSGNTIYF
TRBD1	NA	TRBV19	TRBJ1-2	TGTGCCATTAAGACCACAGGGGTTAACTATGGCTACACCTTC	CAIKTTGVNYGYTF
NA	few	TRBV30	TRBJ1-6	TGTGCCTGGAGTCCCCCCGGATTCCTAGGCAATTCACCCCTCCACTTT	CAWSPPGFLGNSPLHF
TRBD1	NA	TRBV15	TRBJ2-3	TGTGCCACCAGCACGTATGGGACAGGGTCGACAGATACGCAGTATTTT	CATSTYGTGSTDTQYF
NA	NA	TRBV21-1	TRBJ2-3	TGTGCCAGCAGCAAAGGTGCGGGGGGCGACACAGATACGCAGTATTTT	CASSKGAGGDTDTQYF
NA	NA	TRBV4-1	TRBJ1-2	TGCGCCAGCAGCCAAGATCCAATCCGACGGGGGGTGAACTATGGCTACACCTTC	CASSQDPIRRGVNYGYTF
TRBD1	NA	TRBV28	TRBJ2-7	TGTGCCAGCAGACAGGACAGGGTTCGCGAGCAGTACTTC	CASRQDRVREQYF
NA	NA	TRBV19	TRBJ2-4	TGTGCCAGTAGTGTAGGGACATCTCTAGCCAAAAACATTCAGTACTTC	CASSVGTSLAKNIQYF
NA	NA	TRBV19	TRBJ1-5	TGTGCCAGTACCGCGGGGTTAAGCAATCAGCCCCAGCATTTT	CASTAGLSNQPQHF